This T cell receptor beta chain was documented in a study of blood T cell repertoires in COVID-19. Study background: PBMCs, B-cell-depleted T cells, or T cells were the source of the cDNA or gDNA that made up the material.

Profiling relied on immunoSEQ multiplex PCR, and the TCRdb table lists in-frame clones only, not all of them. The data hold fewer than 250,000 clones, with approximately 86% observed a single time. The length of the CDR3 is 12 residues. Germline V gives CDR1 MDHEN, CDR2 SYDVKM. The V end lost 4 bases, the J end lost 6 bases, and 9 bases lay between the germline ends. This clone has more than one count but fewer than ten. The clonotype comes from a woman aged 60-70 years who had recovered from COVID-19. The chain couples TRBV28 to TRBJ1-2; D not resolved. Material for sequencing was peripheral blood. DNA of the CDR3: TGTGCCAGCAGTTCAGGTGAAGATGGCTACACCTTC. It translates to CASSSGEDGYTF.